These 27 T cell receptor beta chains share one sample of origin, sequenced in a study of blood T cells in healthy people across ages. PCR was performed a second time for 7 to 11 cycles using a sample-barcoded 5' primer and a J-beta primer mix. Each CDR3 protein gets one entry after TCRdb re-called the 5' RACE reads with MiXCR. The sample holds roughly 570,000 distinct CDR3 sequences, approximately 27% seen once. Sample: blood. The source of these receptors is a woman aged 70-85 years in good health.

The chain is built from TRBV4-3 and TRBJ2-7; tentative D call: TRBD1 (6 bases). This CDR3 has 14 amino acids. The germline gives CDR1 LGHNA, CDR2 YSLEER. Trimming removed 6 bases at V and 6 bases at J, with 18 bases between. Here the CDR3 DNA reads TGCGCCAGCAGTCCTTCTTTCAACAGGGTCGAGCAGTACTTC. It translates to CASSPSFNRVEQYF.

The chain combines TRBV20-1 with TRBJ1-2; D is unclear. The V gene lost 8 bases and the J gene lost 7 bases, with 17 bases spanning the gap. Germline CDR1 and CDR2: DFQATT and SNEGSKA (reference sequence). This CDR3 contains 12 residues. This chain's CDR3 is CSSRGQGGGYTF. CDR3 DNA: TGCAGTAGCCGGGGTCAAGGAGGTGGCTACACCTTC.

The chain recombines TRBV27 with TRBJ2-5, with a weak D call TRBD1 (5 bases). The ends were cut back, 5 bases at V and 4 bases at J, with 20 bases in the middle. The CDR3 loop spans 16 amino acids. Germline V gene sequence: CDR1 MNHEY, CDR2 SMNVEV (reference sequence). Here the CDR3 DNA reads TGTGCCAGCAGTGCACCGGACACCATCCCAGGAGAGACCCAGTACTTC. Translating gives CASSAPDTIPGETQYF.

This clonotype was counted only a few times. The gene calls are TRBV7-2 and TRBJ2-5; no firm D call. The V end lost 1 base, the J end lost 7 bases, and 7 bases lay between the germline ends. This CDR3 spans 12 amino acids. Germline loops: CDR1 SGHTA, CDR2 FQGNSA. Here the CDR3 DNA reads TGTGCCAGCAGCTTAGATTTAGGGACCCAGTACTTC. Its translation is CASSLDLGTQYF. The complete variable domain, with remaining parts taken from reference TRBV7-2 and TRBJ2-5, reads GAGVSQSPSNKVTEKGKDVELRCDPISGHTALYWYRQSLGQGLEFLIYFQGNSAPDKSGLPSDRFSAERTGGSVSTLTIQRTQQEDSAVYLCASSLDLGTQYFGPGTRLLVL.

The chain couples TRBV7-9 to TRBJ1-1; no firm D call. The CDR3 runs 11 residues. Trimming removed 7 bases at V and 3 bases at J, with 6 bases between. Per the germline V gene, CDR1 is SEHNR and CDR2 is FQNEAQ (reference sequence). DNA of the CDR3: TGTGCCAGCAAACGGTACACTGAAGCTTTCTTT. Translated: CASKRYTEAFF.

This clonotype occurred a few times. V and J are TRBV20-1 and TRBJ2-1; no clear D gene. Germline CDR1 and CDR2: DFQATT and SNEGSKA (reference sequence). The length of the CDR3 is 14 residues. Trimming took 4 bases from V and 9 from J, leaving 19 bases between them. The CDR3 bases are TGCAGTGCTATAAAGGACCTCCTGGATGGTGAGCAGTTCTTC. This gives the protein CSAIKDLLDGEQFF.

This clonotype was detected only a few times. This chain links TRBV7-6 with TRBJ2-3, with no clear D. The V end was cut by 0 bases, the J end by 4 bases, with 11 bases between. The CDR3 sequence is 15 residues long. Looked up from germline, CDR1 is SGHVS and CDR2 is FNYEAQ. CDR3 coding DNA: TGTGCCAGCAGCTTAGCACCGGGTGGGGCAGATACGCAGTATTTT. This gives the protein CASSLAPGGADTQYF.

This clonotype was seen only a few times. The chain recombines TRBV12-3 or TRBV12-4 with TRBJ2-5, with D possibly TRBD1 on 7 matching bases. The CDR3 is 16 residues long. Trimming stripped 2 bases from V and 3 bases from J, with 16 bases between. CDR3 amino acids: CASSLRQGWTKETQYF. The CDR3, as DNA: TGTGCCAGCAGTTTAAGACAGGGCTGGACTAAAGAGACCCAGTACTTC.

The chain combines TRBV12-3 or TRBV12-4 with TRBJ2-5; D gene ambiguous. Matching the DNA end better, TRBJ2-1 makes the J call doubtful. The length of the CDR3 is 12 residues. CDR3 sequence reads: CASTINSYEQFF. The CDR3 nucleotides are TGTGCCAGCACTATAAATAGTTATGAGCAGTTCTTC.

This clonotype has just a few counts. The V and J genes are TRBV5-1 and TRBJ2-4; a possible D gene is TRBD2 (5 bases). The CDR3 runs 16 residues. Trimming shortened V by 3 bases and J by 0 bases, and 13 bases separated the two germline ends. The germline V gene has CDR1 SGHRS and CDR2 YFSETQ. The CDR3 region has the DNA TGCGCCAGCAGCTCCTCCGTCGGACTAGCCAAAAACATTCAGTACTTC. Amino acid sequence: CASSSSVGLAKNIQYF.

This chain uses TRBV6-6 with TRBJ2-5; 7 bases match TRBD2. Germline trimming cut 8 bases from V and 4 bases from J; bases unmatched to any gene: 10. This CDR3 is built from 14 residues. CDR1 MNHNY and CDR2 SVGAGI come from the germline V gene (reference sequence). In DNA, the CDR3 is TGTGCCAGCCGCGGGGGAGGGTTGGCAGAGACCCAGTACTTC. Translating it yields CASRGGGLAETQYF.

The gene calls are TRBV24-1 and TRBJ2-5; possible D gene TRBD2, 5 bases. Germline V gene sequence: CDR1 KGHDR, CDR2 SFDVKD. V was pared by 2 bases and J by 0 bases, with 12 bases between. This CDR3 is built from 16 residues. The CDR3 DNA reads TGTGCCACCAGTGATTCTGGCGGGCCCGACCAAGAGACCCAGTACTTC. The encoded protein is CATSDSGGPDQETQYF.

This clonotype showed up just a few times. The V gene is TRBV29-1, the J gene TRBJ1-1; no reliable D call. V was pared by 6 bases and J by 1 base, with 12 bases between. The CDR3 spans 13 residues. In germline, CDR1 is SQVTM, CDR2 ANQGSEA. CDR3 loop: CSVARTGNTEAFF. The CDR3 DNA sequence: TGCAGCGTCGCCAGGACGGGGAACACTGAAGCTTTCTTT.

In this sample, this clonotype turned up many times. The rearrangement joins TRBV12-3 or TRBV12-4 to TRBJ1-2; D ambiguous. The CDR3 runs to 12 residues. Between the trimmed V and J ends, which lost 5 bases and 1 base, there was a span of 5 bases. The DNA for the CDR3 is TGTGCCAGCAGTGAAGATAACTATGGCTACACCTTC. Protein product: CASSEDNYGYTF.

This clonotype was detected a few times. CDR3 sequence reads: CASSSYPGTVYEQYF. CDR3 nucleotides: TGTGCCAGCAGTTCTTACCCCGGGACAGTCTACGAGCAGTACTTC. The rearrangement links TRBV6-5 to TRBJ2-7; 7 nucleotides match TRBD1. CDR1 MNHEY and CDR2 SVGAGI come from the germline V gene. With V trimmed by 4 bases and J by 3 bases, 9 bases remained unmatched. The CDR3 extends over 15 amino acids.

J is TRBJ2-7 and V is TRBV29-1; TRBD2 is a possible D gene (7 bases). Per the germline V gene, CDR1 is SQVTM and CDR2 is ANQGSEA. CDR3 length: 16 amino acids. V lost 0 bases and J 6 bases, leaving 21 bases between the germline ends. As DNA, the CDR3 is TGCAGCGTTGAAGATGGGTACGGGGGGCAAGACGGCGAGCAGTACTTC. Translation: CSVEDGYGGQDGEQYF.

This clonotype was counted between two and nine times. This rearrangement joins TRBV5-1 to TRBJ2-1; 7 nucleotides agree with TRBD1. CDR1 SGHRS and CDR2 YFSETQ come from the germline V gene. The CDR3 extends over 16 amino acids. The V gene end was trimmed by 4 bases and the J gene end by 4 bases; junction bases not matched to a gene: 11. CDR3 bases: TGCGCCAGCAGCCCCCGTTCGGGACAGCAGTACAATGAGCAGTTCTTC. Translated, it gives CASSPRSGQQYNEQFF.

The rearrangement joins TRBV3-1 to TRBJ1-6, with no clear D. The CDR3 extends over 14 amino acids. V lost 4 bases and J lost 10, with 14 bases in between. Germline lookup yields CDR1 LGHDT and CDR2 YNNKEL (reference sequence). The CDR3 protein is CASSRKDGVSPLHF. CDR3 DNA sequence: TGTGCCAGCAGCCGAAAGGACGGAGTCTCACCCCTCCACTTT.

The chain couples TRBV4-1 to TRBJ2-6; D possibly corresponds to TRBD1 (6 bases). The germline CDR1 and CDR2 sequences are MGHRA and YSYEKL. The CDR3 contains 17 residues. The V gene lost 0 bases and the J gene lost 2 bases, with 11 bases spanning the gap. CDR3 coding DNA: TGCGCCAGCAGCCAAGATAGGGGGACAACTGGGGCCAACGTCCTGACTTTC. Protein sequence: CASSQDRGTTGANVLTF.

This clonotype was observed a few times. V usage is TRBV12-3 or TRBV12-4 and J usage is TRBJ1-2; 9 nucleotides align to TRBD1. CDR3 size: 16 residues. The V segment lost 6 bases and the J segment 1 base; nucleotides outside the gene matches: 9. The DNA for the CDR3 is TGTGCCAGCAGAAGGACAGGGGAAGGGTTTAACTATGGCTACACCTTC. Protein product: CASRRTGEGFNYGYTF.

For the CDR3, the DNA is TGTGCCAGCAGTTACAGTGCCGCGTCTAACTATGGCTACACCTTC. Its translation is CASSYSAASNYGYTF. The chain combines TRBV6-5 with TRBJ1-2; D uncertain. V was trimmed by 2 bases and J by 0 bases, leaving 10 bases between them. This CDR3 contains 15 residues. CDR1 and CDR2 from the germline V gene are MNHEY and SVGAGI.

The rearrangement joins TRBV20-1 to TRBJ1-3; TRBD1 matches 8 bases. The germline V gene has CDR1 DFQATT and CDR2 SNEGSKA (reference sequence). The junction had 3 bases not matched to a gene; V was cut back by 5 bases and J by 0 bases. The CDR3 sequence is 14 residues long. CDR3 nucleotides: TGCAGTGCTCTGGACAGGGTCTCTGGAAACACCATATATTTT. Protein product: CSALDRVSGNTIYF.

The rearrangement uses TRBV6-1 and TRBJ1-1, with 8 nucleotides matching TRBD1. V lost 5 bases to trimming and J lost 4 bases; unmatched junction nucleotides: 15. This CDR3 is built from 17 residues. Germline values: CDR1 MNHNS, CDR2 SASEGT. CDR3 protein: CASSRPAIDRGITEAFF. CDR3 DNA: TGTGCCAGCAGTCGACCAGCAATAGACAGGGGAATCACTGAAGCTTTCTTT.

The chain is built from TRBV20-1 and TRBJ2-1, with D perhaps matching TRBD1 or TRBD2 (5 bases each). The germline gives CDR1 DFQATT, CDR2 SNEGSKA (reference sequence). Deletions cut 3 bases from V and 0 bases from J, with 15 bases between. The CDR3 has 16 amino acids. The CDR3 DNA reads TGCAGTGCTAGGAGGGGTCCCACTCGCTCCTACAATGAGCAGTTCTTC. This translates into CSARRGPTRSYNEQFF.

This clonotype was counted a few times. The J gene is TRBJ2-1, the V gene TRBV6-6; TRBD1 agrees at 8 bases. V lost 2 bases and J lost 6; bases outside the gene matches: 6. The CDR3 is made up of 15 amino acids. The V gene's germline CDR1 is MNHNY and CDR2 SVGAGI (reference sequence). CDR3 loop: CASSYVQGARNEQFF. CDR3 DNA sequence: TGTGCCAGCAGTTACGTGCAGGGGGCGCGCAATGAGCAGTTCTTC.

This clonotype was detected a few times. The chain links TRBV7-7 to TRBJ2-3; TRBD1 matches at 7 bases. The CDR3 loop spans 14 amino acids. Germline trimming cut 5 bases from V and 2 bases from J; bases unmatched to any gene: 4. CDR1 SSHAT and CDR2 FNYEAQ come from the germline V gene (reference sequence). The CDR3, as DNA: TGTGCCAGCAGCCGGGGACAGAACACAGATACGCAGTATTTT. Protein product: CASSRGQNTDTQYF.

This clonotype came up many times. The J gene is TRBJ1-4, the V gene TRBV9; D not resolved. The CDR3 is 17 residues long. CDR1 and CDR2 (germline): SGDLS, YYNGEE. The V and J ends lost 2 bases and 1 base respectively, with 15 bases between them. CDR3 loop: CASSVGRFGRTNEKLFF. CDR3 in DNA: TGTGCCAGCAGCGTTGGGCGTTTTGGGAGAACTAATGAAAAACTGTTTTTT. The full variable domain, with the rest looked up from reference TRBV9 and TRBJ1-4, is DSGVTQTPKHLITATGQRVTLRCSPRSGDLSVYWYQQSLDQGLQFLIQYYNGEERAKGNILERFSAQQFPDLHSELNLSSLELGDSALYFCASSVGRFGRTNEKLFFGSGTQLSVL.